The 27 T cell receptor beta chains below were found in one sample sequenced in a study of blood T cell repertoires in COVID-19. TCRdb's table, derived via immunoSEQ multiplex PCR, lists solely in-frame clones and lacks some. This table has under 250,000 clones, 70% to 90% appearing once. Sequencing input: peripheral blood. These receptors all come from a man older than 75 with acute or convalescent COVID-19.

The chain recombines TRBV11-2 with TRBJ2-7, with 7 nucleotides matching TRBD1. The CDR3 has 14 amino acids. V trimming: 3 bases; J trimming: 4 bases; junction bases outside the gene matches: 6. The germline gives CDR1 SGHAT, CDR2 FQNNGV. CDR3 DNA sequence: TGTGCCAGCAGCTTGGGCAGGGGGAATTACGAGCAGTACTTC. Its translation: CASSLGRGNYEQYF.

This chain joins TRBV3-1 (or the pseudogene TRBV3-2) and TRBJ2-5; TRBD1 agrees at 10 bases. The germline V gene has CDR1 LGHDT and CDR2 YNNKEL (reference sequence). J was trimmed by 7 bases and V by 3 bases; bases with no gene match: 11. The CDR3 length is 16 residues. CDR3 in amino acids: CASSHQLDRGFGTQYF. Here the CDR3 DNA reads TGTGCCAGCAGCCACCAGCTGGACAGGGGGTTCGGGACCCAGTACTTC.

This clone has a handful of counts. The chain employs TRBV28 and TRBJ1-6; perhaps TRBD1 as D (6 bases). In germline, CDR1 is MDHEN, CDR2 SYDVKM. V was pared by 5 bases and J by 5 bases, with 10 bases between. There are 14 residues in the CDR3. The CDR3 loop reads CASSQGSDNSPLHF. The CDR3 DNA follows: TGTGCCAGCAGTCAGGGGTCGGATAATTCACCCCTCCACTTT. Filled out from reference TRBV28 and TRBJ1-6, the complete variable domain reads DVKVTQSSRYLVKRTGEKVFLECVQDMDHENMFWYRQDPGLGLRLIYFSYDVKMKEKGDIPEGYSVSREKKERFSLILESASTNQTSMYLCASSQGSDNSPLHFGNGTRLTVT.

V and J are TRBV18 and TRBJ1-2; D remains unclear. The germline V gene has CDR1 KGHSH and CDR2 LQKENI. The CDR3 has 14 residues. With 3 bases removed from V and 4 bases from J, the gap between germline ends came to 12 bases. In nucleotides, the CDR3 is TGTGCCAGCTCACCTGGAGGGAACGGCTATGGCTACACCTTC. It codes for CASSPGGNGYGYTF. The complete variable domain, with remaining parts taken from reference TRBV18 and TRBJ1-2, reads NAGVMQNPRHLVRRRGQEARLRCSPMKGHSHVYWYRQLPEEGLKFMVYLQKENIIDESGMPKERFSAEFPKEGPSILRIQQVVRGDSAAYFCASSPGGNGYGYTFGSGTRLTVV.

The V call is TRBV5-1, the J call TRBJ1-3, with TRBD1 matching over 8 bases. V trimming: 4 bases; J trimming: 0 bases; junction bases outside the gene matches: 3. Per the germline V gene, CDR1 is SGHRS and CDR2 is YFSETQ. The CDR3 covers 15 residues. The CDR3 sequence: CASSTTGGSGNTIYF. As DNA, the CDR3 is TGCGCCAGCAGCACCACAGGGGGCTCTGGAAACACCATATATTTT.

The V call is TRBV19, the J call TRBJ2-1, with 9 bases fitting TRBD2. Germline values: CDR1 LNHDA, CDR2 SQIVND (reference sequence). This CDR3 has 15 amino acids. Trimming removed 3 bases from V and 8 bases from J; junction bases left unmatched: 8. The CDR3 region is CASSILAGVVHEQFF. The CDR3 region has the DNA TGTGCCAGTAGTATTTTAGCGGGAGTTGTCCATGAGCAGTTCTTC.

This rearrangement joins TRBV5-8 to TRBJ2-5; the match to TRBD2 covers 9 bases. The CDR3 totals 16 residues. V lost 0 bases, J lost 3 bases, and 6 bases stayed unmatched. The germline V gene encodes CDR1 SGHTS and CDR2 YDEGEE. CDR3 protein: CASSLGVAGEEETQYF. The DNA of the CDR3 is TGTGCCAGCAGCTTGGGGGTAGCGGGAGAGGAAGAGACCCAGTACTTC.

The chain carries TRBV5-1 and TRBJ2-1; 10 bases align to TRBD2. The V gene's germline CDR1 is SGHRS and CDR2 YFSETQ. The CDR3 length is 16 residues. Germline trimming cut 6 bases from V and 4 bases from J; bases unmatched to any gene: 10. CDR3 sequence reads: CASKLAQTSGYNEQFF. CDR3 DNA: TGCGCCAGCAAGCTTGCCCAGACTAGCGGGTACAATGAGCAGTTCTTC.

The chain joins TRBV28 to TRBJ1-1; weak D call: TRBD1 (5 bases). The germline gives CDR1 MDHEN, CDR2 SYDVKM. V lost 3 bases and J lost 3, with 11 bases in between. CDR3 size: 14 residues. The CDR3 spells CASSLGGGDTEAFF. The CDR3 bases are TGTGCCAGCAGTTTGGGGGGTGGGGACACTGAAGCTTTCTTT.

The table lists this clone with a count of one. This chain links TRBV19 with TRBJ2-2; 7 bases agree with TRBD1. With V trimmed by 9 bases and J by 2 bases, 6 bases remained unmatched. CDR1 is LNHDA and CDR2 is SQIVND in the germline V gene (reference sequence). There are 14 residues in the CDR3. CDR3 protein: CASSRGRNTGELFF. The CDR3 nucleotides are TGTGCCAGCTCCAGGGGGAGAAACACCGGGGAGCTGTTTTTT.

The chain couples TRBV6-5 to TRBJ1-2; D gene ambiguous. The ends were cut back, 4 bases at V and 6 bases at J, with 9 bases in the middle. The germline V gene encodes CDR1 MNHEY and CDR2 SVGAGI. CDR3 length equals 12 residues. CDR3 sequence reads: CASSSRGDGYTF. CDR3 nucleotides: TGTGCCAGCAGTTCCCGGGGAGATGGCTACACCTTC.

This clone was counted a single time. The J gene is TRBJ2-2, the V gene TRBV19; TRBD2 might be the D (7 bases). The CDR3 loop spans 14 amino acids. Germline V gene data show CDR1 as LNHDA and CDR2 as SQIVND (reference sequence). V lost 3 bases to trimming and J lost 7 bases, with 12 bases between them. The DNA for the CDR3 is TGTGCCAGTAGTATGCGGGGGCACGGCGGGGAGCTGTTTTTT. It encodes CASSMRGHGGELFF.

The rearrangement links TRBV28 to TRBJ1-2; TRBD1 matches 7 bases. CDR1 is MDHEN, CDR2 SYDVKM, per germline. The length of the CDR3 is 14 residues. The ends lost 8 bases at V and 2 bases at J; junction bases unmatched: 8. CDR3 region: CASGTALRNYGYTF. Written as DNA, the CDR3 is TGTGCCAGCGGGACAGCCCTAAGGAACTATGGCTACACCTTC.

This chain links TRBV10-3 with TRBJ2-1; 8 bases agree with TRBD1. CDR1 is ENHRY and CDR2 is SYGVKD in the germline V gene. This CDR3 is 16 amino acids long. V was clipped by 3 bases and J by 6 bases; unmatched bases: 10. The CDR3 is CAISDPTGARANEQFF. As DNA, the CDR3 is TGTGCCATCAGTGATCCGACAGGGGCTCGGGCCAATGAGCAGTTCTTC.

The chain employs TRBV28 and TRBJ2-5; 12 bases map to TRBD2. After removal of 6 bases from V and 4 bases from J, the junction contained 6 bases not matched to a gene. The CDR3 has 15 residues. Looked up from germline, CDR1 is MDHEN and CDR2 is SYDVKM. This CDR3 reads CASSLAGGASETQYF. The CDR3 DNA reads as TGTGCCAGCAGCCTAGCGGGAGGGGCATCAGAGACCCAGTACTTC.

V is TRBV5-1 and J is TRBJ2-1, with TRBD2 matching 11 bases. V was clipped by 5 bases and J by 5 bases; unmatched bases: 6. CDR3 length equals 15 residues. The germline CDR1 and CDR2 sequences are SGHRS and YFSETQ. This chain's CDR3 is CASREVAGGHNEQFF. For the CDR3, the DNA is TGCGCCAGCAGGGAGGTAGCGGGAGGGCACAATGAGCAGTTCTTC.

In its sample, this clone was seen once. The chain has TRBV7-6 and TRBJ2-3; D is perhaps TRBD2 (7 bases). From germline, CDR1 is SGHVS and CDR2 FNYEAQ. The CDR3 is 17 amino acids. Trimming removed 2 bases at V and 0 bases at J, with 15 bases between. DNA of the CDR3: TGTGCCAGCAGCTTAAAAGGGGGGGACCCAAGCACAGATACGCAGTATTTT. Amino acids: CASSLKGGDPSTDTQYF.

The V gene is TRBV19, the J gene TRBJ1-4; TRBD1 aligns across 7 bases. V was pared by 10 bases and J by 8 bases, with 7 bases of the junction left unmatched. Germline values: CDR1 LNHDA, CDR2 SQIVND (reference sequence). This CDR3 is 12 amino acids long. The CDR3 here is CATRQGGEKLFF. In DNA, the CDR3 is TGTGCCACTCGACAGGGCGGGGAAAAACTGTTTTTT.

A word on this clone: One end of the junction is discordant with germline, which a read error may explain. The CDR3 DNA is TGTGCCAGCAGTTGGACAGGGGGCCTCTTCTTC. It is translated as CASSWTGGLFF. The chain employs TRBV12-3 or TRBV12-4 and TRBJ1-2, with 11 positions matching TRBD1. The CDR3 sequence is 11 residues long.

The chain uses TRBV15 and TRBJ1-5; TRBD1 might be the D (6 bases). The ends were cut back, 0 bases at V and 2 bases at J, with 14 bases in the middle. Germline V lookup: CDR1 LNHNV, CDR2 YYDKDF (reference sequence). The CDR3 extends over 17 amino acids. CDR3 bases: TGTGCCACCAGCAGAGATCCTCGCAGGGGTGGCAATCAGCCCCAGCATTTT. Translated: CATSRDPRRGGNQPQHF. The full variable domain, in which reference TRBV15 and TRBJ1-5 provide the parts outside the CDR3, is DAMVIQNPRYQVTQFGKPVTLSCSQTLNHNVMYWYQQKSSQAPKLLFHYYDKDFNNEADTPDNFQSRRPNTSFCFLDIRSPGLGDTAMYLCATSRDPRRGGNQPQHFGDGTRLSIL.

V is TRBV7-2 and J is TRBJ1-2; the match to TRBD1 covers 10 bases. The CDR3 extends over 17 amino acids. V was pared by 4 bases and J by 2 bases, with 10 bases of the junction left unmatched. The V gene's germline CDR1 is SGHTA and CDR2 FQGNSA. The CDR3 protein is CASSSARPGQGNYGYTF. CDR3 sequence (DNA): TGTGCCAGCAGCTCCGCTCGTCCGGGACAGGGGAACTATGGCTACACCTTC. Full variable domain (rest looked up from reference TRBV7-2 and TRBJ1-2): GAGVSQSPSNKVTEKGKDVELRCDPISGHTALYWYRQSLGQGLEFLIYFQGNSAPDKSGLPSDRFSAERTGGSVSTLTIQRTQQEDSAVYLCASSSARPGQGNYGYTFGSGTRLTVV.

The chain carries TRBV7-9 and TRBJ2-7; D unclear. Germline V CDR1 and CDR2: SEHNR, FQNEAQ (reference sequence). This CDR3 region has 13 residues. Trimming took 3 bases from V and 3 from J, leaving 9 bases between them. CDR3 loop: CASSLNTYYEQYF. CDR3 nucleotide sequence: TGTGCCAGCAGCTTGAACACATACTACGAGCAGTACTTC.

This clone was detected once. The chain carries TRBV4-1 and TRBJ1-1, with unresolved D. The CDR3 covers 14 residues. Germline V gives CDR1 MGHRA, CDR2 YSYEKL. V lost 0 bases and J lost 5, with 10 bases in between. CDR3 in DNA: TGCGCCAGCAGCCAAGATACGGGAAGGACTGAAGCTTTCTTT. Translating gives CASSQDTGRTEAFF.

This clone was recorded a few times. The chain employs TRBV5-1 and TRBJ2-3; the D gene is possibly TRBD2 (6 bases). Germline CDR1 is SGHRS and CDR2 is YFSETQ. Trimming stripped 4 bases from V and 0 bases from J, with 9 bases between. The CDR3 totals 14 residues. The chain's CDR3 is CASSGGGSTDTQYF. The DNA for the CDR3 is TGCGCCAGCAGCGGGGGAGGTAGCACAGATACGCAGTATTTT.

This chain joins TRBV19 and TRBJ1-4, with 8 bases lining up with TRBD1. After removal of 7 bases from V and 10 bases from J, the junction contained 5 bases not matched to a gene. The CDR3 length is 12 residues. Germline CDR1 is LNHDA and CDR2 is SQIVND (reference sequence). CDR3 nucleotide sequence: TGTGCCAGTAATTTCGACAGGGGAAAACTGTTTTTT. It specifies CASNFDRGKLFF.

This rearrangement joins TRBV3-1 (or the pseudogene TRBV3-2) to TRBJ2-1; unclear D gene. Per the germline V gene, CDR1 is LGHDT and CDR2 is YNNKEL (reference sequence). The V gene lost 0 bases and the J gene lost 13 bases, with 7 bases spanning the gap. This CDR3 region has 11 residues. The CDR3 bases are TGTGCCAGCAGCCAAGATTCACACCAGTTCTTC. Encoded protein: CASSQDSHQFF.

Here the CDR3 DNA reads TGTGCCAGCAGCCCCTCAGGAGGAGAGCAGTTCTTC. Encoded protein: CASSPSGGEQFF. The rearrangement joins TRBV6-6 to TRBJ2-1, with a tentative D call TRBD2 (5 bases). The V and J ends lost 6 bases and 10 bases respectively, with 13 bases between them. Germline V gene lookup returns CDR1 MNHNY and CDR2 SVGAGI (reference sequence). The CDR3 covers 12 residues.